Following are 13 T cell receptor beta chains from one sample sequenced in a study of vaccination and CD4 T cells after COVID-19. The assay that was used to sequence DNA from cultured CD4+ T cells was the Oncomine TCR Beta short-read assay. One entry per CDR3 protein results from TCRdb running MiXCR on the PCR reads. The sample includes some 15,000 distinct CDR3 sequences, 50% of them seen just once. Antigen specificity for these receptors is unknown. Documented treatment: 10-day PBMC culture with coronavirus spike peptide pools or control peptides (ViraFEST assay). The sequenced sample consisted of CD4+ T cells from blood, cultured in vitro. The source is a human donor who had recovered from COVID-19.

The DNA for the CDR3 is TGCGCCAGCAGCTCCCGACAGGGGACCGGGGAGCTGTTTTTT. The encoded protein is CASSSRQGTGELFF. The chain links TRBV5-1 to TRBJ2-2, with TRBD1 matching over 8 bases. This CDR3 region has 14 residues. CDR1 is SGHRS and CDR2 is YFSETQ in the germline V gene. Trimming at V came to 3 bases and at J to 5 bases, leaving 3 bases not matched to a gene. The variable domain in full, completed from reference TRBV5-1 and TRBJ2-2, reads KAGVTQTPRYLIKTRGQQVTLSCSPISGHRSVSWYQQTPGQGLQFLFEYFSETQRNKGNFPGRFSGRQFSNSRSEMNVSTLELGDSALYLCASSSRQGTGELFFGEGSRLTVL.

This clonotype was counted a few times. The chain couples TRBV20-1 to TRBJ1-2; perhaps TRBD1 as D (5 bases). V was trimmed by 8 bases and J by 6 bases, leaving 16 bases between them. Germline V gene sequence: CDR1 DFQATT, CDR2 SNEGSKA (reference sequence). CDR3 length equals 12 residues. The CDR3 nucleotides are TGCAGTTCCCCTAGGGGTGATAATGGCTACACCTTC. Translation: CSSPRGDNGYTF.

CDR3 amino acids: CASRQGRVGGYTF. DNA of the CDR3: TGTGCCAGCAGGCAGGGCAGGGTAGGCGGCTACACCTTC. The chain has TRBV6-1 and TRBJ1-2; possibly TRBD1 for D (5 bases). Trimming took 6 bases from V and 8 from J, leaving 16 bases between them. The CDR3 has 13 amino acids. Germline CDR1 MNHNS, CDR2 SASEGT.

This clonotype has more than one count but fewer than ten. This chain links TRBV7-2 with TRBJ2-5; D uncertain. Trimming removed 0 bases from V and 5 bases from J, with 13 bases in between. From germline, CDR1 is SGHTA and CDR2 FQGNSA. CDR3 length: 15 amino acids. CDR3 nucleotide sequence: TGTGCCAGCAGCTTAGCGCCACCCTCCTGGGAGACCCAGTACTTC. Its protein is CASSLAPPSWETQYF. Full variable domain (rest looked up from reference TRBV7-2 and TRBJ2-5): GAGVSQSPSNKVTEKGKDVELRCDPISGHTALYWYRQSLGQGLEFLIYFQGNSAPDKSGLPSDRFSAERTGGSVSTLTIQRTQQEDSAVYLCASSLAPPSWETQYFGPGTRLLVL.

This rearrangement joins TRBV27 to TRBJ2-2; D tentatively reads TRBD1 or TRBD2 (7 bases each). With 8 bases removed from V and 4 bases from J, the gap between germline ends came to 14 bases. In germline, CDR1 is MNHEY, CDR2 SMNVEV (reference sequence). The CDR3 sequence is 14 residues long. CDR3: CASGLRGGTGELFF. The DNA of the CDR3 is TGTGCCAGCGGCCTCAGGGGGGGCACCGGGGAGCTGTTTTTT.

In this sample, this clonotype turned up once. This chain uses TRBV2 with TRBJ1-5; D gene uncertain. CDR3 size: 12 residues. Deletions cut 1 base from V and 6 bases from J, with 4 bases between. Germline CDR1 reads SNHLY; CDR2 reads FYNNEI. CDR3 residues: CASSEDGQPQHF. Written as DNA, the CDR3 is TGTGCCAGCAGTGAAGACGGTCAGCCCCAGCATTTT. The variable domain in full, completed from reference TRBV2 and TRBJ1-5, reads EPEVTQTPSHQVTQMGQEVILRCVPISNHLYFYWYRQILGQKVEFLVSFYNNEISEKSEIFDDQFSVERPDGSNFTLKIRSTKLEDSAMYFCASSEDGQPQHFGDGTRLSIL.

This clonotype has just one count. The chain recombines TRBV3-1 with TRBJ1-2; D is uncertain. CDR1 LGHDT and CDR2 YNNKEL come from the germline V gene (reference sequence). The CDR3 totals 14 residues. Trimming cost V 4 bases and J 5 bases, with 14 bases left between them. The CDR3 loop reads CASSPNSFWYGYTF. CDR3 DNA sequence: TGTGCCAGCAGCCCGAACAGCTTTTGGTATGGCTACACCTTC.

Only a few counts were recorded for this clonotype. The chain recombines TRBV6-2 or TRBV6-3 with TRBJ2-1; 13 positions match TRBD2. V trimming: 0 bases; J trimming: 8 bases; junction bases outside the gene matches: 7. Germline-derived CDR1 and CDR2 are MNHEY and SVGEGT. The CDR3 loop spans 17 amino acids. CDR3 coding DNA: TGTGCCAGCAGTTACTCGTCGTGGACTAGCGGGAGCTATGAGCAGTTCTTC. The encoded protein is CASSYSSWTSGSYEQFF.

The gene calls are TRBV7-9 and TRBJ1-1, with D unresolved. The CDR3 spans 14 residues. CDR1 SEHNR and CDR2 FQNEAQ come from the germline V gene (reference sequence). The V gene lost 1 base and the J gene lost 6 bases, with 12 bases spanning the gap. Written as DNA, the CDR3 is TGTGCCAGCAGCTTAGGGGATTTGACCGCTGAAGCTTTCTTT. Translated: CASSLGDLTAEAFF.

The chain combines TRBV2 with TRBJ2-2; 10 bases fit TRBD2. Trimming took 7 bases from V and 4 from J; bases not matched to a gene: 6. The CDR3 length is 15 residues. Germline V gene sequence: CDR1 SNHLY, CDR2 FYNNEI. The CDR3, as DNA: TGTGCCAGCACTACTGAGCGGGGGGGCACCGGGGAGCTGTTTTTT. Encoded protein: CASTTERGGTGELFF.

This clonotype occurred a few times. The chain is built from TRBV5-1 and TRBJ2-5; 11 bases agree with TRBD2. V lost 4 bases, J lost 2 bases, and 4 bases stayed unmatched. CDR1 is SGHRS and CDR2 is YFSETQ in the germline V gene. CDR3 length: 15 amino acids. The CDR3 here is CASSPGLAAQETQYF. The CDR3 DNA sequence: TGCGCCAGCAGCCCGGGACTAGCGGCTCAAGAGACCCAGTACTTC. The full variable domain, completed using reference TRBV5-1 and TRBJ2-5, is KAGVTQTPRYLIKTRGQQVTLSCSPISGHRSVSWYQQTPGQGLQFLFEYFSETQRNKGNFPGRFSGRQFSNSRSEMNVSTLELGDSALYLCASSPGLAAQETQYFGPGTRLLVL.

The V call is TRBV15, the J call TRBJ2-5; no clear D. The ends were cut back, 1 base at V and 5 bases at J, with 5 bases in the middle. Germline CDR1 reads LNHNV; CDR2 reads YYDKDF (reference sequence). The CDR3 has 12 amino acids. The CDR3 nucleotides are TGTGCCACCAGCAGAGCCCGGGAGACCCAGTACTTC. This translates into CATSRARETQYF.

The chain uses TRBV7-2 and TRBJ1-2, with D unresolved. This CDR3 has 14 residues. V lost 5 bases to trimming and J lost 4 bases, with 14 bases between them. Germline loops: CDR1 SGHTA, CDR2 FQGNSA. The CDR3 DNA is TGTGCCAGCAGCGCCGCCCTCACGGGCTATGGCTACACCTTC. This encodes CASSAALTGYGYTF.